This T cell receptor (beta chain) was obtained from a study of T cell responses to AZD1222 COVID-19 vaccine. General study findings and limits: Spike as a whole was targeted by vaccine-associated CD4 TCRs, dominant at 160-218 and 743-854.

Using immunoSEQ multiplex PCR, the repertoire was profiled, and TCRdb retains in-frame clones only, with some absent. The data show some 170,000 clones, 93% seen once. A word on this clone: Its antigen is undetermined.

V was pared by 0 bases and J by 1 base, with 10 bases between. Germline values: CDR1 SGHNT, CDR2 YYREEE (reference sequence). The CDR3 length is 15 residues. V and J are TRBV5-4 and TRBJ1-1; D remains ambiguous. The TCR comes from an adult in good health. Specimen: peripheral blood, collected on day 0 of AZD1222 vaccination. The DNA for the CDR3 is TGTGCCAGCAGCTTGGATAGCAGGAGGAACACTGAAGCTTTCTTT. It translates to CASSLDSRRNTEAFF.